Listed below are T cell receptor beta chains from one sample, sequenced in a study of blood T cell repertoires in COVID-19. TCRdb's table, derived via immunoSEQ multiplex PCR, lists solely in-frame clones and lacks some. The data contain fewer than 250,000 clones, around nine tenths of them singletons. Material for sequencing was PBMCs or T cells enriched from blood (not recorded which). The receptors stem from a man aged 25 to 40 in a cohort exposed to, infected with or recovered from COVID-19 (not recorded which). The CDR3 runs from the conserved cysteine through the conserved F or W. The order of the fields is V gene, D gene, clone size, J gene, CDR3 DNA, CDR3 protein. D genes are given only for firm matches. Clone size is given for some rows only: seen once, a few or many times, or a class if the clone is expanded.

TRBV12-3/TRBV12-4	NA	NA	TRBJ2-7	TGTGCCAGCAGTTTCCAGGGTTCTCGGGAGCAGTACTTC	CASSFQGSREQYF
TRBV5-6	TRBD2	NA	TRBJ2-3	TGTGCCAGCAGCTTGACCCGGGGGGGCACAGATACGCAGTATTTT	CASSLTRGGTDTQYF
TRBV19	TRBD1	NA	TRBJ1-4	TGTGCCAGTAGTACCTCCGGGACAGGGAGTGAAAAACTGTTTTTT	CASSTSGTGSEKLFF
TRBV11-2	TRBD2	NA	TRBJ2-7	TGTGCCAGCAGCTTATTAGCGGGAGGCCCCTCGGAGCAGTACTTC	CASSLLAGGPSEQYF
TRBV4-3	TRBD1	NA	TRBJ1-5	TGCGCCAGCAGCCAAGATGGGACAGATAGCAATCAGCCCCAGCATTTT	CASSQDGTDSNQPQHF
TRBV6-2/TRBV6-3	TRBD2	NA	TRBJ2-5	TGTGCCAGCAGTTACCCAACTAGCGTCCAAGAGACCCAGTACTTC	CASSYPTSVQETQYF
TRBV3-1/TRBV3-2	TRBD1	NA	TRBJ1-1	TGTGCCAGCAGCCTGAGGACAGGGCGTGCCACTGAAGCTTTCTTT	CASSLRTGRATEAFF
TRBV29-1	TRBD2	NA	TRBJ2-1	TGCAGCGTTGAATCTCGGCGGGAGGGCCGGAATGAGCAGTTCTTC	CSVESRREGRNEQFF
TRBV20-1	NA	NA	TRBJ2-7	TGCAGTGCTGGTGATCCGGGGAGAGGGTACGAGCAGTACTTC	CSAGDPGRGYEQYF
TRBV3-1/TRBV3-2	TRBD1	NA	TRBJ2-7	TGTGCCAGCAGCCAAGGGACAGGGATCGAGCAGTACTTC	CASSQGTGIEQYF
TRBV5-8	NA	NA	TRBJ2-1	TGTGCCAGCAGCCCCAATTTAGTAAGCATACACAATGAGCAGTTCTTC	CASSPNLVSIHNEQFF
TRBV5-1	TRBD1	NA	TRBJ2-7	TGCGCCAGCAGCGTATCCTTCCGGGACAGGGGTCTCTACGAGCAGTACTTC	CASSVSFRDRGLYEQYF
TRBV3-1/TRBV3-2	TRBD2	NA	TRBJ2-5	TGTGCCAGCAGCCCCGATTCGGGGGAGGGCCGGTTTAGTGAGTACTTC	CASSPDSGEGRFSEYF
TRBV9	NA	NA	TRBJ1-2	TGTGCCAGCAGCCCCCGGACAGAAGACTATGGCTACACCTTC	CASSPRTEDYGYTF
TRBV5-1	NA	once	TRBJ2-1	TGCGCCAGCAGCTTGTTGTCGGGAATGGGGAATGAGCAGTTCTTC	CASSLLSGMGNEQFF
TRBV24-1	TRBD2	NA	TRBJ2-1	TGTGCCACCAGAGGGAGGGTGGGGATCGATGAGCAGTTCTTC	CATRGRVGIDEQFF
TRBV15	TRBD2	NA	TRBJ2-1	TGTGCCACCAGGTCCTCTAGCGGCCGGTTCAATGAGCAGTTCTTC	CATRSSSGRFNEQFF
TRBV11-2	NA	few	TRBJ1-2	TGTGCCAGCAGCTTAGCAGTGGGGGCAGCTCCTAACCCCTTC	CASSLAVGAAPNPF
TRBV6-2/TRBV6-3	NA	few	TRBJ1-2	TGTGCCAGCAGTCACCCAACTCGCCGAGTCGGAGGGGATAGCTACACCTTC	CASSHPTRRVGGDSYTF
TRBV25-1	NA	NA	TRBJ2-7	TGTGCCAGCAGTGCTGGACAACGCAACGAGCAGTACTTC	CASSAGQRNEQYF